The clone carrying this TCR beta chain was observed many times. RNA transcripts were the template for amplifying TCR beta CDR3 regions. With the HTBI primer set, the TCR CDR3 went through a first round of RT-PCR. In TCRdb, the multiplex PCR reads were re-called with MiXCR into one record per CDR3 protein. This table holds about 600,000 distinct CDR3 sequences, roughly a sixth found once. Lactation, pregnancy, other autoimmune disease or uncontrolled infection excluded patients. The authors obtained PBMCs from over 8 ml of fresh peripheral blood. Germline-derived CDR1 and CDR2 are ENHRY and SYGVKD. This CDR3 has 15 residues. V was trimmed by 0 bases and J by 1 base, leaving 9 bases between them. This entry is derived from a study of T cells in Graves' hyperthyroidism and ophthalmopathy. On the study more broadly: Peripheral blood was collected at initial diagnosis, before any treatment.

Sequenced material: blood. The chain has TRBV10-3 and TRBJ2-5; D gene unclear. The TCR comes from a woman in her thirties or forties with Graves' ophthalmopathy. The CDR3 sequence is CAISESIDGQETQYF. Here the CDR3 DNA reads TGTGCCATCAGTGAGTCGATCGACGGCCAAGAGACCCAGTACTTC.